Below are 32 T cell receptor beta chains sequenced from a single sample in a study of blood T cell repertoires in COVID-19. Using immunoSEQ multiplex PCR, the repertoire was profiled, and TCRdb retains in-frame clones only, with some absent. The repertoire has approximately 90,000 clones, roughly 90% of them found once; the top ten carry around 20%. The specimen sequenced was peripheral blood. These receptors all stem from a woman at least 80 years old with acute or convalescent COVID-19.

V is TRBV7-9 and J is TRBJ1-1; 7 bases match TRBD1. The V segment lost 5 bases and the J segment 4 bases; nucleotides outside the gene matches: 7. Per germline, CDR1 SEHNR and CDR2 FQNEAQ (reference sequence). The CDR3 extends over 14 amino acids. The CDR3 nucleotides read TGTGCCAGCAGCCAGAGGGGGCTGAGCACTGAAGCTTTCTTT. Its protein is CASSQRGLSTEAFF.

This clone has only one observation. This chain joins TRBV18 and TRBJ1-4; no firm D call. The V gene's germline CDR1 is KGHSH and CDR2 LQKENI. V lost 4 bases and J lost 7, with 10 bases in between. The CDR3 loop spans 13 amino acids. The CDR3 sequence is CASSLLAGEKLFF. CDR3 in DNA: TGTGCCAGCTCACTCCTGGCGGGTGAAAAACTGTTTTTT.

This chain links TRBV3-1 (or the pseudogene TRBV3-2) with TRBJ1-1, with D possibly TRBD1 on 6 matching bases. The CDR3 is 14 amino acids. Trimming left V 0 bases short and J 1 base short, with 6 bases between. Germline V gene lookup returns CDR1 LGHDT and CDR2 YNNKEL (reference sequence). The CDR3: CASSQDRGNTEAFF. The CDR3 DNA reads as TGTGCCAGCAGCCAAGACAGGGGGAACACTGAAGCTTTCTTT.

CDR3 coding DNA: TGCAGCGCTCTGATAGGACAGAAAAACATTCAGTACTTC. Translating it yields CSALIGQKNIQYF. The chain links TRBV29-1 to TRBJ2-4; TRBD1 might be the D (6 bases). The germline V gene encodes CDR1 SQVTM and CDR2 ANQGSEA. CDR3 length equals 13 residues. Trimming removed 7 bases at V and 4 bases at J, with 14 bases between.

V gene TRBV5-4 combines with J gene TRBJ1-2, with 10 bases lining up with TRBD1. J lost 7 bases, V lost 5 bases, and 17 bases had no gene match. CDR3 size: 17 residues. Germline V gene data show CDR1 as SGHNT and CDR2 as YYREEE (reference sequence). CDR3 sequence reads: CASSLFTLRQGASGYTF. CDR3 DNA sequence: TGTGCCAGCAGTCTTTTCACACTCCGACAGGGGGCATCTGGCTACACCTTC.

CDR3 protein: CAISSRTSGGGETQYF. The CDR3 DNA follows: TGTGCCATCAGTTCTCGGACTAGCGGGGGGGGAGAGACCCAGTACTTC. V usage is TRBV10-3 and J usage is TRBJ2-5, with 15 nucleotides matching TRBD2. Germline CDR1 and CDR2: ENHRY and SYGVKD. The CDR3 consists of 16 residues. Trimming took 5 bases from V and 4 from J; bases not matched to a gene: 5.

The CDR3: CATSVLSEGEQFF. The CDR3 coding sequence is TGTGCCACCAGTGTGCTCAGTGAGGGTGAGCAGTTCTTC. The chain employs TRBV24-1 and TRBJ2-1, with D possibly TRBD2 on 5 matching bases. Per the germline V gene, CDR1 is KGHDR and CDR2 is SFDVKD. V lost 5 bases, J lost 9 bases, and 13 bases lay in between. The CDR3 loop spans 13 amino acids.

The rearrangement uses TRBV25-1 and TRBJ1-6, with a possible D match to TRBD1 (5 bases). CDR1 is MGHDK and CDR2 is SYGVNS in the germline V gene. The CDR3 extends over 15 amino acids. V gave up 3 bases and J gave up 9 bases, with 15 bases separating them. The CDR3 bases are TGTGCCAGCAGTGACCCGCAGGGAGGAGGTTCACCCCTCCACTTT. Translation: CASSDPQGGGSPLHF.

The CDR3 DNA is TGTGCCAGCAGCCTGGGACAGGGGAATTCACCCCTCCACTTT. It encodes CASSLGQGNSPLHF. This chain connects TRBV6-5 to TRBJ1-6, with 10 bases identical to TRBD1. Germline CDR1 is MNHEY and CDR2 is SVGAGI. This CDR3 region has 14 residues. The V segment lost 6 bases and the J segment 7 bases; nucleotides outside the gene matches: 3.

This clone was detected only once. The chain carries TRBV24-1 and TRBJ1-1; 8 bases align to TRBD1. The CDR3 is made up of 14 amino acids. Germline lookup yields CDR1 KGHDR and CDR2 SFDVKD. J lost 9 bases, V lost 4 bases, and 9 bases had no gene match. The CDR3 nucleotides are TGTGCCACCAGTGACTCCGGACAGGGTGGTAAAGCTTTCTTT. This encodes CATSDSGQGGKAFF.

The J gene is TRBJ1-4, the V gene TRBV5-4, with D perhaps TRBD1 (6 bases). The germline CDR1 and CDR2 sequences are SGHNT and YYREEE (reference sequence). The CDR3 covers 15 residues. The V and J ends lost 3 bases and 4 bases respectively, with 13 bases between them. CDR3 DNA: TGTGCCAGCAGCTGGGGGCCAGGGTTTAATGAAAAACTGTTTTTT. The encoded protein is CASSWGPGFNEKLFF.

The chain carries TRBV5-1 and TRBJ2-1, with 12 bases lining up with TRBD2. V shed 0 bases and J 6 bases; nucleotides not matched to a gene: 1. The CDR3 length is 15 residues. Germline V gene lookup returns CDR1 SGHRS and CDR2 YFSETQ. CDR3 sequence (DNA): TGCGCCAGCAGCTTGGGACTAGCGGGGGTCAATGAGCAGTTCTTC. It encodes CASSLGLAGVNEQFF.

The CDR3 here is CASKGHGENEQFF. The CDR3 DNA is TGTGCCAGCAAGGGACATGGGGAGAATGAGCAGTTCTTC. V is TRBV6-9 and J is TRBJ2-1; D perhaps matches TRBD1 (6 bases). CDR3 size: 13 residues. Deletions cut 7 bases from V and 7 bases from J, with 14 bases between. Per the germline V gene, CDR1 is MNHGY and CDR2 is SVAAGI.

The rearrangement uses TRBV29-1 and TRBJ1-1, with D uncertain. V lost 7 bases and J 3 bases, leaving 15 bases between the germline ends. This CDR3 contains 13 residues. The germline V gene encodes CDR1 SQVTM and CDR2 ANQGSEA. The CDR3, as DNA: TGCAGCGGTAAAACACAGTTGTACACTGAAGCTTTCTTT. Translation: CSGKTQLYTEAFF.

The V gene is TRBV5-1, the J gene TRBJ2-5; 7 bases fit TRBD2. Germline assignment: CDR1 SGHRS and CDR2 YFSETQ. The V gene end was trimmed by 7 bases and the J gene end by 2 bases; junction bases not matched to a gene: 11. The CDR3 spans 15 residues. CDR3 loop: CASARVLAPQETQYF. Written as DNA, the CDR3 is TGCGCCAGCGCCCGAGTACTAGCGCCACAAGAGACCCAGTACTTC.

The rearrangement links TRBV6-5 to TRBJ1-6; D possibly corresponds to TRBD1 (5 bases). CDR1 MNHEY and CDR2 SVGAGI come from the germline V gene. This CDR3 is built from 16 residues. V dropped 0 bases and J dropped 14 bases, with 20 bases sitting between them. The CDR3 region is CASSYSETAYGWALHF. CDR3 nucleotides: TGTGCCAGCAGTTACTCAGAGACAGCGTACGGGTGGGCCCTCCACTTT.

The rearrangement joins TRBV19 to TRBJ2-5; 7 nucleotides match TRBD1. Trimming removed 6 bases from V and 1 base from J; junction bases left unmatched: 11. CDR1 is LNHDA and CDR2 is SQIVND in the germline V gene (reference sequence). CDR3 size: 16 residues. CDR3 protein: CASRGQLRRFQETQYF. DNA for the CDR3: TGTGCCAGTAGGGGACAGCTAAGGCGCTTCCAAGAGACCCAGTACTTC.

This clone appeared once. V and J are TRBV5-4 and TRBJ2-2; 12 bases line up with TRBD2. J was trimmed by 6 bases and V by 4 bases; bases with no gene match: 4. This CDR3 region has 15 residues. CDR1 is SGHNT and CDR2 is YYREEE in the germline V gene (reference sequence). The CDR3 DNA sequence: TGTGCCAGCAGCCTAGCGGGGGGGAGACCCGGGGAGCTGTTTTTT. Translation: CASSLAGGRPGELFF.

Note on this clone: One end of the junction varies from germline; a read error may be responsible. V is TRBV4-1 and J is TRBJ2-4; TRBD1 aligns across 7 bases. This CDR3 contains 18 residues. The germline CDR1 and CDR2 sequences are MGHRA and YSYEKL. The CDR3 DNA follows: TGCGCCAGCAGCCAAGGGCTGGGCAGGGGGTTAGCCAAAAACATTCAGTACTTT. It encodes CASSQGLGRGLAKNIQYF.

The gene calls are TRBV6-5 and TRBJ1-2; D possibly corresponds to TRBD1 (5 bases). CDR3 length: 12 amino acids. Germline CDR1 is MNHEY and CDR2 is SVGAGI. V was clipped by 2 bases and J by 7 bases, with 8 bases between them. The CDR3 bases are TGTGCCAGCAGTTACCAGGGAACTGGCTACACCTTC. Translation gives CASSYQGTGYTF.

The V and J genes are TRBV7-3 and TRBJ1-1; perhaps TRBD1 as D (5 bases). The V gene's germline CDR1 is SGHTA and CDR2 FQGTGA. The V gene lost 2 bases and the J gene lost 1 base, with 11 bases spanning the gap. The CDR3 covers 15 residues. DNA of the CDR3: TGTGCCAGCAGCTTACGGGCAGGGCAGAACACTGAAGCTTTCTTT. Protein product: CASSLRAGQNTEAFF.

This rearrangement joins TRBV5-6 to TRBJ1-2; D might be TRBD1 (6 bases). CDR3 length equals 14 residues. The V end lost 2 bases, the J end lost 5 bases, and 13 bases lay between the germline ends. CDR1 and CDR2 (germline): SGHDT, YYEEEE. DNA for the CDR3: TGTGCCAGCAGCTTCGCGACAGGAATTTATGGCTACACCTTC. Translating gives CASSFATGIYGYTF. The whole variable domain, filled in from reference TRBV5-6 and TRBJ1-2, reads DAGVTQSPTHLIKTRGQQVTLRCSPKSGHDTVSWYQQALGQGPQFIFQYYEEEERQRGNFPDRFSGHQFPNYSSELNVNALLLGDSALYLCASSFATGIYGYTFGSGTRLTVV.

The chain uses TRBV6-5 and TRBJ1-1; tentative D call: TRBD1 (6 bases). This CDR3 spans 13 amino acids. Germline V CDR1 and CDR2: MNHEY, SVGAGI. Between the trimmed V and J ends, which lost 7 bases and 7 bases, there was a span of 16 bases. DNA for the CDR3: TGTGCCAGCACCCGAAGGGGGATGAATGAAGCTTTCTTT. The encoded protein is CASTRRGMNEAFF.

The chain links TRBV27 to TRBJ2-3, with 10 bases matching TRBD2. Germline values: CDR1 MNHEY, CDR2 SMNVEV (reference sequence). The CDR3 has 13 residues. V dropped 11 bases and J dropped 1; count of bases not matched to a gene: 3. In DNA, the CDR3 is TGTGCCGCCGGACTAGCGGGCACAGATACGCAGTATTTT. Amino acid sequence: CAAGLAGTDTQYF.

The chain recombines TRBV5-1 with TRBJ1-1, with 8 nucleotides matching TRBD1. Trimming took 3 bases from V and 8 from J; bases not matched to a gene: 3. CDR1 is SGHRS, CDR2 YFSETQ, per germline. CDR3 length: 12 residues. The CDR3 loop reads CASSWDRIEAFF. In DNA, the CDR3 is TGCGCCAGCAGCTGGGACAGGATAGAAGCTTTCTTT.

This clone showed up just a few times. This rearrangement joins TRBV11-3 to TRBJ1-4; 8 nucleotides align to TRBD1. Trimming removed 5 bases from V and 8 bases from J; junction bases left unmatched: 7. This CDR3 region has 14 residues. The germline CDR1 and CDR2 sequences are SGHNT and YENEEA. The chain's CDR3 is CASSPGQGGEKLFF. The CDR3 DNA reads TGTGCCAGCAGCCCTGGACAGGGTGGCGAAAAACTGTTTTTT.

CDR3 in amino acids: CASSYQVAPNTGELFF. The CDR3 DNA sequence: TGTGCCAGCAGCTATCAGGTAGCGCCGAACACCGGGGAGCTGTTTTTT. V gene TRBV25-1 combines with J gene TRBJ2-2; a possible D gene is TRBD2 (5 bases). There are 16 residues in the CDR3. Germline CDR1 MGHDK, CDR2 SYGVNS. Trimming left V 6 bases short and J 0 bases short, with 14 bases between. The variable domain in full, with the rest retrieved from reference TRBV25-1 and TRBJ2-2, is EADIYQTPRYLVIGTGKKITLECSQTMGHDKMYWYQQDPGMELHLIHYSYGVNSTEKGDLSSESTVSRIRTEHFPLTLESARPSHTSQYLCASSYQVAPNTGELFFGEGSRLTVL.

The chain uses TRBV9 and TRBJ2-3; TRBD2 matches at 9 bases. The J segment lost 0 bases and the V segment lost 4 bases, leaving 3 bases of the junction unmatched. From germline, CDR1 is SGDLS and CDR2 YYNGEE. The CDR3 runs 15 residues. In DNA, the CDR3 is TGTGCCAGCAGCCCAACTAGCGGGAGCACAGATACGCAGTATTTT. This sequence encodes CASSPTSGSTDTQYF.

This rearrangement joins TRBV9 to TRBJ1-2, with D possibly TRBD1 on 6 matching bases. V lost 1 base, J lost 2 bases, and 21 bases lay in between. The CDR3 runs 18 residues. Germline V gene lookup returns CDR1 SGDLS and CDR2 YYNGEE. The CDR3 here is CASSVSGQPAWGNYGYTF. As DNA, the CDR3 is TGTGCCAGCAGCGTATCCGGACAGCCCGCCTGGGGAAACTATGGCTACACCTTC.

The chain couples TRBV25-1 to TRBJ1-1; 8 bases are shared with TRBD1. Germline V CDR1 and CDR2: MGHDK, SYGVNS. The CDR3 covers 16 residues. V gave up 3 bases and J gave up 1 base; unmatched junction bases: 7. The CDR3 reads CASSDPRGTGNTEAFF. In nucleotides, the CDR3 is TGTGCCAGCAGTGATCCTAGGGGGACAGGGAACACTGAAGCTTTCTTT. The full variable domain, completed using reference TRBV25-1 and TRBJ1-1, is EADIYQTPRYLVIGTGKKITLECSQTMGHDKMYWYQQDPGMELHLIHYSYGVNSTEKGDLSSESTVSRIRTEHFPLTLESARPSHTSQYLCASSDPRGTGNTEAFFGQGTRLTVV.

CDR3 DNA sequence: TGTGCCAGCAGTTCCCCCACTAGCGTCCAGTTCTTC. Amino acid sequence: CASSSPTSVQFF. The rearrangement links TRBV28 to TRBJ2-1; 7 bases are a match to TRBD2. The germline V gene encodes CDR1 MDHEN and CDR2 SYDVKM. The CDR3 spans 12 residues. With 4 bases clipped from V and 13 bases from J, the junction kept 7 bases outside the gene matches.

J is TRBJ1-5 and V is TRBV13, with 9 bases matching TRBD1. Germline assignment: CDR1 PRHDT and CDR2 FYEKMQ (reference sequence). The CDR3 runs 18 residues. Germline trimming cut 0 bases from V and 6 bases from J; bases unmatched to any gene: 12. The CDR3 sequence: CASSLGNRRDRVGQPQHF. The DNA of the CDR3 is TGTGCCAGCAGCTTAGGTAACCGTAGGGACAGGGTGGGTCAGCCCCAGCATTTT.